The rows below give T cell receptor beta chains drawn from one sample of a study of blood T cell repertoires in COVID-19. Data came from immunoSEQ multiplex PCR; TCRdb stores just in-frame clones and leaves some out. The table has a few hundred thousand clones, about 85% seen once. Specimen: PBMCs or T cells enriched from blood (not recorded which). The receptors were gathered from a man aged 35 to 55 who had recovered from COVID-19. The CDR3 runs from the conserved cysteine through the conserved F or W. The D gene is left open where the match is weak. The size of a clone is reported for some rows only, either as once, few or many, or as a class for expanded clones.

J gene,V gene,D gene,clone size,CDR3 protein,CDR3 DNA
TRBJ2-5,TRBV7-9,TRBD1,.,CASSPGTGDWGYQETQYF,TGTGCCAGCAGCCCCGGGACAGGGGACTGGGGGTACCAAGAGACCCAGTACTTC
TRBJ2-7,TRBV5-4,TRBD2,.,CASSFWVAGGNEQYF,TGTGCCAGCAGCTTTTGGGTAGCGGGAGGGAACGAGCAGTACTTC
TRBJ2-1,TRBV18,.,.,CASSPSRQSSYNEQFF,TGTGCCAGCTCACCTTCGCGACAGAGCTCCTACAATGAGCAGTTCTTC
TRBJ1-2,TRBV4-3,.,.,CASSETVTNYGYTF,TGCGCCAGCAGCGAGACAGTGACGAACTATGGCTACACCTTC
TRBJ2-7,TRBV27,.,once,CASSLVSPAAYEQYF,TGTGCCAGCAGTTTAGTGAGCCCGGCGGCCTACGAGCAGTACTTC
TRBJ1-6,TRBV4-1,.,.,CASSQEGRVGRSPLHF,TGCGCCAGCAGCCAAGAGGGGAGGGTTGGTCGCTCACCCCTCCACTTT
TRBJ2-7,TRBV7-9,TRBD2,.,CASSLATSGSFGEQYF,TGTGCCAGCAGCTTAGCGACTAGCGGGAGTTTCGGCGAGCAGTACTTC
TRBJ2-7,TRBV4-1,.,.,CASSQVTSPSYEQYF,TGCGCCAGCAGCCAAGTCACTAGCCCGTCCTACGAGCAGTACTTC
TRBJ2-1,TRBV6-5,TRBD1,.,CASRTGGSYNEQFF,TGTGCCAGCAGAACAGGGGGCTCCTACAATGAGCAGTTCTTC
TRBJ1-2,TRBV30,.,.,CAWRGGNAYGYTF,TGTGCCTGGCGGGGAGGGAATGCCTATGGCTACACCTTC
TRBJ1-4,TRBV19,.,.,CASSPGVSEKLFF,TGTGCCAGTAGTCCGGGGGTCAGTGAAAAACTGTTTTTT
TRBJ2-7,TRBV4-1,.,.,CASSRHSLGTGYTYEQYF,TGCGCCAGCAGCCGACATAGTCTCGGAACAGGGTATACCTACGAGCAGTACTTC
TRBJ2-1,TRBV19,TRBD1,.,CASSRDRVNNEQFF,TGTGCCAGTAGTCGGGACAGGGTCAACAATGAGCAGTTCTTC
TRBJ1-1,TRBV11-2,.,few,CASSLETTGSWTFF,TGTGCCAGCAGCTTAGAGACTACAGGGAGTTGGACTTTCTTT
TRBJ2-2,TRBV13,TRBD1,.,CASRDQGAAGELFF,TGTGCCAGCAGAGATCAGGGGGCGGCCGGGGAGCTGTTTTTT
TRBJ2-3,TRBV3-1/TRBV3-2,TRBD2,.,CASSQLAGGRDTQYF,TGTGCCAGCAGCCAACTAGCGGGAGGGCGAGATACGCAGTATTTT
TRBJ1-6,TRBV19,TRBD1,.,CASSTGQGNSPLHF,TGTGCCAGTAGTACGGGACAGGGGAATTCACCCCTCCACTTT
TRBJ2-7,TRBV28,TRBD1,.,CASGGDRGPYEQYF,TGTGCCAGTGGGGGGGACAGGGGACCCTACGAGCAGTACTTC
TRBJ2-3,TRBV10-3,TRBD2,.,CATGGDQTSGRTDTQYF,TGTGCCACAGGGGGAGACCAGACTAGCGGGAGAACAGATACGCAGTATTTT
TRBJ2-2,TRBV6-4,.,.,CASSEQGGSTGELFF,TGTGCCAGCAGTGAACAGGGAGGGAGCACCGGGGAGCTGTTTTTT
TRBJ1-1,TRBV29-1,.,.,CSVVGQFTEAFF,TGCAGCGTTGTTGGTCAGTTCACTGAAGCTTTCTTT